Listed below are T cell receptor beta chains from one sample, sequenced in a study of T cells after yellow fever vaccination. TCRdb independently ran MiXCR on the 5' RACE reads; one entry per CDR3 protein. The table records around 350,000 distinct CDR3 sequences, over 5% of them present only once. The sequencing used PBMCs, collected 5 days after the yellow fever booster vaccination. The receptors derive from a young man who received the YFV17D yellow fever vaccine. Both conserved end residues are part of each CDR3. D genes are given only for firm matches. Part of the rows lack a size; the others show once, few, many or a class for expanded clones.

>TRBV18|TRBD2|TRBJ2-2|NA
TGTGCCAGCTCACCACCAGCGGGGACCGCCGGGGAGCTGTTTTTT
CASSPPAGTAGELFF
>TRBV2|NA|TRBJ1-5|many
TGTGCCAGCAGTGAATCGGGGGGTCAGCCCCAGCATTTT
CASSESGGQPQHF
>TRBV19|NA|TRBJ2-3|NA
TGTGCCAGTAAGCGGGCGACAGCTACAGATACGCAGTATTTT
CASKRATATDTQYF
>TRBV5-1|NA|TRBJ2-2|many
TGCGCCAGCAGCTTGGGCCGAGCGGCCGGGGAGCTGTTTTTT
CASSLGRAAGELFF
>TRBV20-1|TRBD2|TRBJ2-1|NA
TGCAGTGCTCGTGTTGGGACTAGCGGGAACAATGAGCAGTTCTTC
CSARVGTSGNNEQFF
>TRBV12-3/TRBV12-4|NA|TRBJ1-6|few
TGTGCCAGCAGTTTTTATAGCGGACGGAACTTTCCACCCCTCCACTTT
CASSFYSGRNFPPLHF
>TRBV30|NA|TRBJ2-1|few
TGTGCCTGGGACCCCGGGGGACCTTTAAAGGAGGAGCAGTTCTTC
CAWDPGGPLKEEQFF
>TRBV3-1|NA|TRBJ2-2|many
TGTGCCAGCACCCTGAGTGGGGAGCTGTTTTTT
CASTLSGELFF
>TRBV15|NA|TRBJ2-1|few
TGTGCCACCAGCAGAGATCAAGGAGACAACGAGTTCTTC
CATSRDQGDNEFF
>TRBV7-8|NA|TRBJ2-5|few
TGTGCCAGCAGCTTCCCCCTGCAGACCCAGTACTTC
CASSFPLQTQYF
>TRBV7-9|NA|TRBJ2-7|few
TGTGCCAGCAGCTTAGTGGGTAGCGACTACGAGCAGTACTTC
CASSLVGSDYEQYF
>TRBV25-1|TRBD1|TRBJ2-7|few
TGTGCCAGCAGTGAAAGACCGGGACAGGGGCCCTACGAGCAGTACTTC
CASSERPGQGPYEQYF
>TRBV13|TRBD1|TRBJ1-2|few
TGTGCCAGCAGTACCTCGGGACAGCAGCATTTC
CASSTSGQQHF
>TRBV6-5|NA|TRBJ1-3|NA
TGTGCCAGCAGTTACTCGAATAGGGGACTCTCTGGAAACACCATATATTTT
CASSYSNRGLSGNTIYF
>TRBV20-1|NA|TRBJ2-2|few
TGCAGTGCTAGAGATCCTTGGATGGGGTCCGGGGAGCTGTTTTTT
CSARDPWMGSGELFF
>TRBV19|TRBD1|TRBJ2-2|many
TGTGCCAGTAACCCAGACAGGGCTTTTGCCGGGGAGCTGTTTTTT
CASNPDRAFAGELFF
>TRBV7-3|NA|TRBJ2-3|many
TGTGCCAGCAGCTCCACAGGGTCTGCGGATACGCAGTATTTT
CASSSTGSADTQYF
>TRBV20-1|NA|TRBJ2-1|NA
TGCAGTGCTTTAAGAGAAGGGACTCTAAACAATGAGCAGTTCTTC
CSALREGTLNNEQFF
>TRBV6-2/TRBV6-3|NA|TRBJ2-2|NA
TGTGCCAGCATCTACTCCCCGGGACTCCCTCGGAACACCGGGGAGCTGTTTTTT
CASIYSPGLPRNTGELFF
>TRBV29-1|NA|TRBJ2-2|many
TGCAGCGTTGCCGGGGCCACCGGGGAGCTGTTTTTT
CSVAGATGELFF
>TRBV5-1|NA|TRBJ2-5|NA
TGCGCCAGCAGCTTGGACGGAGCTAGAGAGACCCAGTACTTC
CASSLDGARETQYF
>TRBV15|NA|TRBJ2-7|NA
TGTGCCACCAGCATCTCCATAGGGAAGGGGAGAACCTACGAGCAGTACTTC
CATSISIGKGRTYEQYF
>TRBV7-2|TRBD2|TRBJ2-7|NA
TGTGCCAGCAGCTTTCCTAGCGGGAGGGCGGCAGCCTACGAGCAGTACTTC
CASSFPSGRAAAYEQYF
>TRBV7-9|NA|TRBJ1-4|many
TGTGCCAGCAGCTTAGTCGGGGTGGAAAAACTGTTTTTT
CASSLVGVEKLFF
>TRBV10-3|NA|TRBJ2-2|NA
TGTGCCATCAGTGAGTTGGTAACCGGGGAGCTGTTTTTT
CAISELVTGELFF
>TRBV11-2|NA|TRBJ1-5|NA
TGTGCCAGCAGCTTAGGGACAGCCAGCAATCAGCCCCAGCATTTT
CASSLGTASNQPQHF
>TRBV5-1|NA|TRBJ2-6|NA
TGCGCCAGCAGCAATCGGGACGTCTCTGGGGCCAACGTCCTGACTTTC
CASSNRDVSGANVLTF
>TRBV14|NA|TRBJ2-7|many
TGTGCCAGCAGCGATGACAGGAGCTCCTACGAGCAGTACTTC
CASSDDRSSYEQYF
>TRBV7-2|TRBD1|TRBJ2-7|few
TGTGCCAGCAGCCCCCGGGACAGGGGGATCTACGAGCAGTACTTC
CASSPRDRGIYEQYF
>TRBV4-3|NA|TRBJ2-7|few
TGCGCCAGCAGCCAAGGACGGGCCTACGAGCAGTACTTC
CASSQGRAYEQYF
>TRBV11-2|NA|TRBJ2-2|few
TGTGCCAGCGGCCAATCGGACAGGAACACCGGGGAGCTGTTTTTT
CASGQSDRNTGELFF
>TRBV4-3|TRBD2|TRBJ2-3|many
TGCGCCAGCAGCCAAGCCAGACTAGCGGATACGCAGTATTTT
CASSQARLADTQYF
>TRBV4-3|TRBD2|TRBJ2-5|few
TGCGCCAGCAGCCCTACTAGCGCCCCAGGGGAGACCCAGTACTTC
CASSPTSAPGETQYF
>TRBV7-3|NA|TRBJ1-5|NA
TGTGCCAGCAGCTCCGAAGCGGGACAGCCCCAGCATTTT
CASSSEAGQPQHF
>TRBV7-2|NA|TRBJ2-7|NA
TGTGCCAGCAGCCGGGCCGTCACATACGAGCAGTACTTC
CASSRAVTYEQYF
>TRBV15|TRBD2|TRBJ2-5|few
TGTGCCACCAGCGAGCCTTTAGCGGGAGACGAGGAGACCCAGTACTTC
CATSEPLAGDEETQYF
>TRBV12-5|NA|TRBJ2-5|many
TGTGCTAGTGGTTTGGCCGGGACGGAAAGGTACTTC
CASGLAGTERYF
>TRBV20-1|NA|TRBJ2-7|many
TGCAGTGCTAGTGTCGGGACCCTGAGCTCCTACGAGCAGTACTTC
CSASVGTLSSYEQYF
>TRBV6-5|NA|TRBJ1-5|few
TGTGCCAGCGGGGAGCATAGCAATCAGCCCCAGCATTTT
CASGEHSNQPQHF
>TRBV7-9|TRBD2|TRBJ2-2|NA
TGTGCCAGCTTCGGGGGTCTAGCGGGTCCTCCAGGGGAGCTGTTTTTT
CASFGGLAGPPGELFF
>TRBV12-3/TRBV12-4|NA|TRBJ1-2|many
TGTGCCAGCAGTTTAGCGGGGACACGAGGCTACACCTTC
CASSLAGTRGYTF